This T cell receptor (beta chain) was observed in a study of cytomegalovirus exposure and HLA in healthy donors. This clone was observed a few times. Amplification used 60 Vbeta primers and 13 Jbeta primers. TCRdb's copy holds only in-frame clones and misses some; the assay was immunoSEQ multiplex PCR. Of over 120,000 clones listed, over 65% are singletons. J gave up 2 bases and V 6 bases, and 8 bases lay outside the gene matches. Germline-derived CDR1 and CDR2 are LNHDA and SQIVND (reference sequence). CDR3 length: 17 amino acids. This clonotype was sampled from a man in his late teens or twenties in good health and CMV-seropositive. What was sequenced was PBMCs. This sequence joins TRBV19 and TRBJ1-5; 12 positions match TRBD1. CDR3 sequence: CASSTGQGAWGNQPQHF. The CDR3 DNA is TGTGCCAGTAGCACGGGACAGGGGGCTTGGGGCAATCAGCCCCAGCATTTT.